A single sample is the source of the 27 T cell receptor beta chains below, sequenced in a study of patients and donors after allogeneic stem cell transplantation. TCRdb ran MiXCR on the RT-PCR reads and lists one entry per CDR3 protein. The repertoire holds 900,000 to 1,000,000 distinct CDR3 sequences, with about a sixth as singletons. The sample taken for sequencing was blood, either unsorted or a sorted T cell fraction (not recorded which). The source of these receptors is a human donor who was either an allogeneic HSCT recipient or a stem cell or donor lymphocyte infusion donor (not recorded which). It is not recorded whose cells these are; they may come from a transplant donor.

As regards this clonotype: An end of the junction differs from the germline gene, which may be a read error. This rearrangement joins TRBV7-7 to TRBJ2-5, with D possibly being TRBD2 (6 bases). Per germline, CDR1 SSHAT and CDR2 FNYEAQ (reference sequence). CDR3 length equals 15 residues. The CDR3 sequence: CASSLDGGRGETQYF. The CDR3 bases are TGTGCTAGCAGCTTAGATGGTGGACGGGGGGAGACCCAGTACTTC.

This chain connects TRBV12-3 or TRBV12-4 to TRBJ1-3; D possibly corresponds to TRBD1 (5 bases). V lost 8 bases, J lost 0 bases, and 14 bases lay in between. CDR3 size: 15 residues. The CDR3 bases are TGTGCCAGCGGGACCAGGGAGCCCTCTGGAAACACCATATATTTT. Its protein is CASGTREPSGNTIYF.

The chain uses TRBV20-1 and TRBJ2-7; no definite D call. Between the trimmed V and J ends, which lost 0 bases and 6 bases, there was a span of 9 bases. This CDR3 has 12 amino acids. Germline V gene sequence: CDR1 DFQATT, CDR2 SNEGSKA (reference sequence). This CDR3 is CSARDGLSEQYF. For the CDR3, the DNA is TGCAGTGCTAGAGACGGGCTCTCCGAGCAGTACTTC.

This clonotype was observed a few times. The chain employs TRBV12-3 or TRBV12-4 and TRBJ2-5; a possible D gene is TRBD2 (6 bases). Trimming cost V 5 bases and J 5 bases, with 21 bases left between them. The CDR3 spans 16 residues. CDR3 sequence reads: CASSPSGEWGEETQYF. Written as DNA, the CDR3 is TGTGCCAGCAGTCCAAGTGGTGAATGGGGGGAGGAGACCCAGTACTTC.

This clonotype was detected ten times or more. J is TRBJ2-5 and V is TRBV12-3 or TRBV12-4; D is unresolved. V dropped 5 bases and J dropped 5 bases, with 12 bases sitting between them. CDR3 size: 13 residues. CDR3 sequence reads: CASSDLDGETQYF. The CDR3 nucleotides read TGTGCCAGCAGTGACCTCGACGGGGAGACCCAGTACTTC.

The rearrangement joins TRBV7-9 to TRBJ2-7; no reliable D call. CDR1 is SEHNR, CDR2 FQNEAQ, per germline (reference sequence). V lost 1 base and J lost 0, with 7 bases in between. The CDR3 loop spans 14 amino acids. As DNA, the CDR3 is TGTGCCAGCAGCTTAGTCACAGCCTCCTACGAGCAGTACTTC. Its translation is CASSLVTASYEQYF.

The table lists this clonotype with many counts. V is TRBV6-2 or TRBV6-3 and J is TRBJ1-2; D is possibly TRBD1 (5 bases). Germline V gene lookup returns CDR1 MNHEY and CDR2 SVGEGT. V lost 6 bases and J lost 8, with 16 bases in between. The CDR3 totals 13 residues. The CDR3 DNA follows: TGTGCCAGCAGCAACCTCCAGGGAAAGGGCTACACCTTC. Its protein is CASSNLQGKGYTF.

The table lists this clonotype with many counts. The V and J genes are TRBV10-3 and TRBJ2-7, with 10 bases that match TRBD1. The V gene's germline CDR1 is ENHRY and CDR2 SYGVKD. J gave up 2 bases and V 4 bases, and 2 bases lay outside the gene matches. The CDR3 is 14 amino acids. Written as DNA, the CDR3 is TGTGCCATCAGTGGCGGACAGGGGGCCTACGAGCAGTACTTC. This codes for CAISGGQGAYEQYF.

This chain links TRBV7-8 with TRBJ2-5; possibly TRBD2 for D (5 bases). V lost 5 bases and J lost 0, with 13 bases in between. This CDR3 has 15 amino acids. Germline CDR1 SGHVS, CDR2 FQNEAQ. CDR3 bases: TGTGCCAGCAGCCCCGGGGTCGTATACCAAGAGACCCAGTACTTC. As protein: CASSPGVVYQETQYF. Looking up the rest from reference TRBV7-8 and TRBJ2-5 gives the full variable domain: GAGVSQSPRYKVAKRGQDVALRCDPISGHVSLFWYQQALGQGPEFLTYFQNEAQLDKSGLPSDRFFAERPEGSVSTLKIQRTQQEDSAVYLCASSPGVVYQETQYFGPGTRLLVL.

This clonotype has more than one count but fewer than ten. CDR3 in DNA: TGTGCCAGCAGCTTGGCTTCTCTAGGAGAGACCCAGTACTTC. This codes for CASSLASLGETQYF. This rearrangement joins TRBV5-5 to TRBJ2-5; D remains unclear. Germline V gene lookup returns CDR1 SGHKS and CDR2 YYEKEE (reference sequence). Trimming left V 0 bases short and J 4 bases short, with 10 bases between. The CDR3 has 14 residues. The complete variable domain, with remaining parts taken from reference TRBV5-5 and TRBJ2-5, reads DAGVTQSPTHLIKTRGQQVTLRCSPISGHKSVSWYQQVLGQGPQFIFQYYEKEERGRGNFPDRFSARQFPNYSSELNVNALLLGDSALYLCASSLASLGETQYFGPGTRLLVL.

This chain connects TRBV2 to TRBJ2-4; TRBD1 might be the D (7 bases). This CDR3 has 15 amino acids. Trimming removed 2 bases from V and 7 bases from J, with 15 bases in between. Germline V gene sequence: CDR1 SNHLY, CDR2 FYNNEI. The CDR3 coding sequence is TGTGCCAGCAGTGAATTTCGTTCAGGGGGGAACATTCAGTACTTC. Protein: CASSEFRSGGNIQYF. Full variable domain (rest looked up from reference TRBV2 and TRBJ2-4): EPEVTQTPSHQVTQMGQEVILRCVPISNHLYFYWYRQILGQKVEFLVSFYNNEISEKSEIFDDQFSVERPDGSNFTLKIRSTKLEDSAMYFCASSEFRSGGNIQYFGAGTRLSVL.

This clonotype has only a few counts. V and J are TRBV12-3 or TRBV12-4 and TRBJ1-2; the D is unclear. Trimming cost V 3 bases and J 2 bases, with 16 bases left between them. This CDR3 has 16 residues. The CDR3 spells CASSLGDGRLNYGYTF. The CDR3, as DNA: TGTGCCAGCAGTTTGGGAGATGGACGGTTAAACTATGGCTACACCTTC.

The chain links TRBV6-5 to TRBJ2-1, with no clear D. V was cut by 2 bases and J by 0 bases, with 11 bases left in between. CDR3 length: 16 residues. Germline V gene lookup returns CDR1 MNHEY and CDR2 SVGAGI. The CDR3 loop is CASSYGKKSSYNEQFF. CDR3 sequence (DNA): TGTGCCAGCAGTTACGGCAAAAAGAGCTCCTACAATGAGCAGTTCTTC.

This clonotype was picked up a small number of times. The gene calls are TRBV20-1 and TRBJ1-5; D may be TRBD1 (6 bases). The V and J ends lost 5 bases and 6 bases respectively, with 14 bases between them. The CDR3 covers 13 residues. The germline CDR1 and CDR2 sequences are DFQATT and SNEGSKA (reference sequence). CDR3 loop: CSASTGSFQPQHF. In DNA form, the CDR3 reads TGCAGTGCTTCAACAGGGAGTTTTCAGCCCCAGCATTTT.

A few counts support this clonotype. At one of its ends the junction is not consistent with the germline gene, which may arise from a read error. The gene calls are TRBV12-3 or TRBV12-4 and TRBJ2-7, with a tentative D call TRBD2 (6 bases). The CDR3 is made up of 11 amino acids. CDR3 coding DNA: TGTGCCAGCAGTTTCGGGGAGGTACTCAAATTC. Protein: CASSFGEVLKF.

This clonotype has more than one count but fewer than ten. V usage is TRBV19 and J usage is TRBJ2-3; a possible D gene is TRBD2 (6 bases). There are 16 residues in the CDR3. Trimming removed 5 bases from V and 4 bases from J, with 19 bases in between. Germline CDR1 and CDR2: LNHDA and SQIVND (reference sequence). CDR3 sequence reads: CASSPMPGLDADTQYF. The CDR3 region has the DNA TGTGCCAGTAGTCCTATGCCGGGACTCGACGCAGATACGCAGTATTTT.

This clonotype was seen at least ten times. The J gene is TRBJ2-1, the V gene TRBV12-3 or TRBV12-4, with 13 bases matching TRBD2. This CDR3 region has 18 residues. After removal of 6 bases from V and 1 base from J, the junction contained 9 bases not matched to a gene. The CDR3: CASRRGLAGDVSYNEQFF. CDR3 in DNA: TGTGCCAGCAGGAGAGGACTAGCGGGAGATGTATCCTACAATGAGCAGTTCTTC.

This clonotype has more than one count but fewer than ten. The V call is TRBV5-4, the J call TRBJ2-7, with 12 nucleotides matching TRBD2. V lost 4 bases, J lost 2 bases, and 13 bases stayed unmatched. From germline, CDR1 is SGHNT and CDR2 YYREEE (reference sequence). CDR3 length: 18 residues. The DNA for the CDR3 is TGTGCCAGCAGCCCCTCGGGACTAGCGGGTTGGCTGACCTACGAGCAGTACTTC. Translated, it gives CASSPSGLAGWLTYEQYF.

J is TRBJ1-2 and V is TRBV29-1, with D unclear. The CDR3 runs 10 residues. Germline V gives CDR1 SQVTM, CDR2 ANQGSEA. Trimming removed 3 bases from V and 7 bases from J, with 6 bases in between. CDR3 sequence (DNA): TGCAGCGTTGACGGAGGTGGCTACACCTTC. Amino acid sequence: CSVDGGGYTF. Combining the CDR3 with reference TRBV29-1 and TRBJ1-2 gives the whole variable domain SAVISQKPSRDICQRGTSLTIQCQVDSQVTMMFWYRQQPGQSLTLIATANQGSEATYESGFVIDKFPISRPNLTFSTLTVSNMSPEDSSIYLCSVDGGGYTFGSGTRLTVV.

The chain's CDR3 is CASSLWGSGRVREQYF. The CDR3 DNA reads as TGTGCCAGCAGCTTGTGGGGCAGCGGAAGGGTAAGAGAGCAGTACTTC. The chain has TRBV5-6 and TRBJ2-7, with D perhaps matching TRBD1 or TRBD2 (5 bases each). Germline CDR1 SGHDT, CDR2 YYEEEE. Between the trimmed V and J ends, which lost 1 base and 7 bases, there was a span of 21 bases. The CDR3 sequence is 16 residues long.

This clonotype occurred a few times. The chain has TRBV29-1 and TRBJ1-5, with a weak D call TRBD1 (5 bases). This CDR3 has 13 amino acids. Trimming pared 4 bases from V and 5 bases from J, leaving 12 bases between. The germline gives CDR1 SQVTM, CDR2 ANQGSEA. The CDR3 protein is CSVGRGRDQPQHF. The CDR3 DNA sequence: TGCAGCGTTGGGCGGGGACGGGATCAGCCCCAGCATTTT.

The rearrangement uses TRBV20-1 and TRBJ1-1; 7 bases are shared with TRBD1. The CDR3 loop spans 14 amino acids. Germline V lookup: CDR1 DFQATT, CDR2 SNEGSKA (reference sequence). Unmatched junction bases numbered 7, after V lost 0 bases and J lost 6 bases. This chain's CDR3 is CSARDRQGQAEAFF. Here the CDR3 DNA reads TGCAGTGCTAGAGATCGACAGGGCCAGGCTGAAGCTTTCTTT.

This clonotype has ten or more counts. The rearrangement joins TRBV12-3 or TRBV12-4 to TRBJ2-3, with D maybe TRBD2 (5 bases). Trimming pared 6 bases from V and 2 bases from J, leaving 9 bases between. CDR3 length equals 13 residues. The CDR3 nucleotides are TGTGCCAGCAGCTACGGGGTCACAGATACGCAGTATTTT. This encodes CASSYGVTDTQYF.

This clonotype was detected only a few times. The chain joins TRBV6-1 to TRBJ1-5, with a possible D match to TRBD1 (6 bases). Trimming shortened V by 6 bases and J by 5 bases, and 23 bases separated the two germline ends. Germline CDR1 reads MNHNS; CDR2 reads SASEGT. The CDR3 length is 17 residues. CDR3 in DNA: TGTGCCAGCAGCCCCATCGAGGTTTGGGGACAAGATCAGCCCCAGCATTTT. This codes for CASSPIEVWGQDQPQHF.

V gene TRBV6-5 combines with J gene TRBJ2-3; D unclear. Trimming took 2 bases from V and 2 from J, leaving 14 bases between them. Germline CDR1 and CDR2: MNHEY and SVGAGI. The CDR3 length is 16 residues. In DNA form, the CDR3 reads TGTGCCAGCAGTTACGAATCGACACATATCACAGATACGCAGTATTTT. Translating gives CASSYESTHITDTQYF.

The chain employs TRBV6-1 and TRBJ2-3; no firm D call. CDR1 MNHNS and CDR2 SASEGT come from the germline V gene. The CDR3 totals 15 residues. V lost 5 bases and J 6 bases, leaving 18 bases between the germline ends. In DNA, the CDR3 is TGTGCCAGCAGTCCACCAGGAGTCGGTATGGATACGCAGTATTTT. Translation gives CASSPPGVGMDTQYF.

The V and J genes are TRBV12-5 and TRBJ2-3, with unresolved D. From germline, CDR1 is LGHNT and CDR2 FRNRAP. The CDR3 totals 11 residues. Between the trimmed V and J ends, which lost 6 bases and 7 bases, there was a span of 8 bases. DNA for the CDR3: TGTGCTAGTGGCTCCCCCAATACGCAGTATTTT. Protein sequence: CASGSPNTQYF.